The sample holds a few counts of the clone carrying this T cell receptor beta chain. Its antigen is undetermined. The donors (healthy individuals) were bone marrow donors. The donors, nominally healthy at sampling, likely had unrecorded immune exposures. The data were taken from a study of cytomegalovirus exposure and HLA in healthy donors. The study's findings and limits: In an earlier analysis, in some 540 donors, most V segments appeared productive either ~90% or ~30% of the time.

The CDR3 is 15 amino acids. Trimming removed 5 bases from V and 2 bases from J; junction bases left unmatched: 8. Germline V gene data show CDR1 as SGHRS and CDR2 as YFSETQ. The study ran its PCR with 60 Vbeta and 13 Jbeta primers. Libraries were prepared by immunoSEQ multiplex PCR; TCRdb keeps only in-frame clonotypes and omits some of them. The sample holds 130,000 or so clones, less than 85% seen once. The chain couples TRBV5-1 to TRBJ2-3; the match to TRBD2 covers 7 bases. This TCR came from a man between 18 and 35 years old in good health and CMV-seropositive. Sequencing was performed on PBMCs. Here the CDR3 DNA reads TGCGCCAGCAGGGGAGGGAGGACATTCACAGATACGCAGTATTTT. Amino acids: CASRGGRTFTDTQYF.